A selection of T cell receptor beta chains follows, all from one sample in a study of T-cell reconstitution after alpha-beta-depleted transplantation in children. TCRdb redid the calling of the PCR reads with MiXCR, one entry per CDR3 protein. Of 400,000 to 500,000 distinct CDR3 sequences in the sample, 9.5% to 13% were seen once. The sample here was PBMCs from the stem cell graft donor, taken from the stem cell graft. Receptors were obtained from a human donor who donated a stem cell graft to a child with acute myeloid leukemia. The conserved cysteine and the conserved F or W are not part of the CDR3 here.

v_call	j_call	cdr3_length	cdr3_aa
TRBV29-1	TRBJ2-3	12	SVVGGGAADTQY
TRBV12-3/TRBV12-4	TRBJ1-4	15	ASSFSMGGVNNEKLF
TRBV29-1	TRBJ2-7	10	SAGHRAGEQY
TRBV5-1	TRBJ2-1	11	ASSLAGAFEQF
TRBV4-1	TRBJ2-4	13	ASSLGDMSKNIQY
TRBV4-3	TRBJ2-1	15	ASSQDSSTSGYNEQF
TRBV29-1	TRBJ2-7	10	SVTGLSYEQY
TRBV12-3/TRBV12-4	TRBJ2-1	12	ASSLGAGGNEQF
TRBV10-3	TRBJ2-2	11	AINTVNTGELF
TRBV10-3	TRBJ2-5	13	AIMKSGGASETQY
TRBV11-2	TRBJ2-3	13	ASSLFPQGPDTQY
TRBV12-3/TRBV12-4	TRBJ2-1	14	ASSSPIQGREYEQF
TRBV24-1	TRBJ2-2	12	ATGTSGKDGELF
TRBV7-3	TRBJ2-3	14	ASSLYGGRATDTQY